These T cell receptor beta chains were read from a single sample in a study of immune evolution from preneoplasia to lung adenocarcinoma. Clones were sequenced by immunoSEQ multiplex PCR, and TCRdb holds only the in-frame ones, with some missing. Of approximately 3,000 clones detected, roughly 90% appear once; the ten largest clones hold around 4.5%. Material for sequencing was FFPE invasive lung adenocarcinoma tissue. All receptors derive from a person between 65 and 79 years old with invasive lung adenocarcinoma. Both conserved end residues are part of each CDR3. The D gene is left open where the match is weak. Size is stated for part of the rows, as once, few or many counts, or as a class when the clone is expanded.

V gene	clone size	J gene	D gene	CDR3 DNA	CDR3 protein
TRBV28	-	TRBJ2-7	TRBD1	TGTGCCAGCAGTTTTCACAGGGGGCAACACGAGCAGTACTTC	CASSFHRGQHEQYF
TRBV6-1	-	TRBJ1-5	-	TGTGCCATCCTACAGGGTAACAATCAGCCCCAGCATTTT	CAILQGNNQPQHF
TRBV4-2	-	TRBJ1-1	TRBD1	TGTGCCAGCGGTCCGACAGGGGCCGAGAACACTGAAGCTTTCTTT	CASGPTGAENTEAFF
TRBV9	few	TRBJ2-3	TRBD2	TGTGCCAGCAGCGTTCGGAGTAGCGGGACAGATACGCAGTATTTT	CASSVRSSGTDTQYF
TRBV28	-	TRBJ2-1	TRBD2	TGTGCCAGCAGTTTAAGCGGGAGGGTGAGGAATGAGCAGTTCTTC	CASSLSGRVRNEQFF
TRBV4-1	-	TRBJ1-5	-	TGCGCCAGCAGCCCAGGGTCGTTTCAGCCCCAGCATTTT	CASSPGSFQPQHF
TRBV7-3	few	TRBJ2-3	TRBD2	TGTGCCAGCAGCTACGGGACTAGGGGCACAGATACGCAGTATTTT	CASSYGTRGTDTQYF
TRBV4-3	few	TRBJ2-2	TRBD2	TGCGCCAGCAGCCTTGGACTAGCGGGGGTCACCGGGGAGCTGTTTTTT	CASSLGLAGVTGELFF
TRBV7-2	-	TRBJ2-1	-	TGTGCCAGCAGCGCCTGGGGGGATGAGCAGTTCTTC	CASSAWGDEQFF
TRBV9	-	TRBJ2-3	TRBD2	TGTGCCAGCAGCGTAGGACTAGCGGGGGGCACAGATACGCAGTATTTT	CASSVGLAGGTDTQYF
TRBV11-1	-	TRBJ2-1	TRBD1	TGTGCCAGCAGCCAACGACAGGGGGCCTACAATGAGCAGTTCTTC	CASSQRQGAYNEQFF
TRBV30	-	TRBJ2-1	-	TGTGCCTGGAGTTTCAGGGGTAATGAGCAGTTCTTC	CAWSFRGNEQFF
TRBV15	-	TRBJ2-3	-	TGTGCCACCAGCAGTTTCCTCGATAGAACGCAGTATTTT	CATSSFLDRTQYF
TRBV6-1	-	TRBJ1-1	-	TGTGCCAGCAGTCGGGTAGGGGGGGCTTTCTTT	CASSRVGGAFF
TRBV12-5	once	TRBJ2-5	-	TGTGCTAGTCACGGCCCTGGCCAAGAGACCCAGTACTTC	CASHGPGQETQYF
TRBV2	-	TRBJ2-2	-	TGTGCCAGCAGTGCGACACGCGCGAACACCGGGGAGCTGTTTTTT	CASSATRANTGELFF
TRBV7-3	-	TRBJ2-2	-	TGTGCCAGCAGCCTCCCGGGTACCGGGAAGCTGTTTTTT	CASSLPGTGKLFF
TRBV19	-	TRBJ1-2	-	TGTGCCAGTAGTTTCGATGTGGTCCGCTATGGCTACACCTTC	CASSFDVVRYGYTF
TRBV5-5	-	TRBJ2-7	TRBD2	TGTGCCAGCAGCCTAGCGGGAGGTGCCTACGAGCAGTACTTC	CASSLAGGAYEQYF
TRBV6-1	-	TRBJ1-1	TRBD1	TGTGCCAGCAGTGACTGGACAGGGATCACTGAAGCTTTCTTT	CASSDWTGITEAFF
TRBV19	-	TRBJ1-4	-	TGTGCCAGTAGTATAGAAACAGGGACCCGTACAACTAATGAAAAACTGTTTTTT	CASSIETGTRTTNEKLFF
TRBV9	-	TRBJ2-2	TRBD1	TGTGCCAGCAGCGCAAGGACAGGGGGCTCCGGGGAGCTGTTTTTT	CASSARTGGSGELFF
TRBV29-1	-	TRBJ1-5	-	TGCAGCGTGCGAACCGGGACTACCAATCAGCCCCAGCATTTT	CSVRTGTTNQPQHF
TRBV11-2	once	TRBJ2-7	TRBD2	TGTGCCAGCAGCTATACTAGCGGGGGTACCTACGAGCAGTACTTC	CASSYTSGGTYEQYF
TRBV7-8	-	TRBJ2-7	-	TGTGCCAGCAGCCCCCCAAGGGGTGAGCAGTACTTC	CASSPPRGEQYF
TRBV5-1	once	TRBJ1-5	-	TGCGCCAGCAGCCAACTGGGGGGAAGCAATCAGCCCCAGCATTTT	CASSQLGGSNQPQHF
TRBV9	-	TRBJ2-3	-	TGTGCCAGCAGCGTAGGAACTCTTGGCACAGATACGCAGTATTTT	CASSVGTLGTDTQYF
TRBV30	-	TRBJ1-1	-	TGTGCCTGGAGTCGGGGGCGAACTGAAGCTTTCTTT	CAWSRGRTEAFF
TRBV19	-	TRBJ2-5	TRBD1	TGTGCCACGGGACAGCAAGAGACCCAGTACTTC	CATGQQETQYF
TRBV19	-	TRBJ1-5	TRBD1	TGTGCCAGTAGTATGGGGACAGGGGGCGGCCAGCCCCAGCATTTT	CASSMGTGGGQPQHF
TRBV7-2	-	TRBJ2-6	-	TGTGCCAGCAGCTCAAAAGCCGGGGCCAACGTCCTGACTTTC	CASSSKAGANVLTF
TRBV28	-	TRBJ1-4	-	TGTGCCAGCAGCCCCGTGGGGGGACCAAGGGAAAAACTGTTTTTT	CASSPVGGPREKLFF
TRBV9	-	TRBJ1-1	-	TGTGCCAGCAGCGGGGGCGCCACTGAAGCTTTCTTT	CASSGGATEAFF
TRBV7-9	-	TRBJ1-5	TRBD1	TGTGCCAGCAGCCTCTGGACAGGGGGGCTTCTAAGCAATCAGCCTCAGCATTTT	CASSLWTGGLLSNQPQHF
TRBV13	-	TRBJ2-1	-	TGTGCCAGCAGCTTAGGCCGCAACTCCTACAATGAGCAGTTCTTC	CASSLGRNSYNEQFF
TRBV30	-	TRBJ1-4	-	TGTGCCGGGCTACAGCGTAATGAAAAACTGTTTTTT	CAGLQRNEKLFF